The 14 T cell receptor beta chains presented below share a single source sample, sequenced in a study of glioma-infiltrating T cells. The iRepertoire nested amplicon-rescue multiplex PCR amplified TCR alpha and beta CDR3s from RNA. Using its own MiXCR run on the multiplex PCR reads, TCRdb lists one record per CDR3 protein. The profile shows fewer than 90,000 distinct CDR3 sequences, approximately 22% of them singletons. Sequencing input: glioma tissue, nonneoplastic brain tissue, or PBMCs (not recorded which). The receptor set was obtained from a human donor with low-grade glioma or glioblastoma, undergoing nonglioma brain surgery, or in good health (not recorded which).

This clonotype was found many times. The chain links TRBV12-3 or TRBV12-4 to TRBJ2-2, with D hard to call. The CDR3 is made up of 15 amino acids. The V end lost 1 base, the J end lost 0 bases, and 6 bases lay between the germline ends. The CDR3 here is CASSLGQPNTGELFF. CDR3 sequence (DNA): TGTGCCAGCAGTTTAGGGCAACCGAACACCGGGGAGCTGTTTTTT.

In this sample, this clonotype turned up many times. V is TRBV2 and J is TRBJ1-2; D gene ambiguous. Trimming stripped 3 bases from V and 8 bases from J, with 13 bases between. This CDR3 comprises 13 residues. Looked up from germline, CDR1 is SNHLY and CDR2 is FYNNEI. The CDR3 DNA sequence: TGTGCCAGCAGTGAGTGGGCGGGGAGAGGCTACACCTTC. Translation gives CASSEWAGRGYTF.

J is TRBJ2-1 and V is TRBV4-2; D is unresolved. Deletions cut 0 bases from V and 5 bases from J, with 5 bases between. In germline, CDR1 is LGHNA, CDR2 YNFKEQ. This CDR3 comprises 13 residues. The CDR3 region is CASSQDTNNEQFF. The CDR3 nucleotides read TGTGCCAGCAGCCAAGATACGAACAATGAGCAGTTCTTC.

This clonotype has a count of ten or more. The CDR3: CASSPLGGREQYF. In nucleotides, the CDR3 is TGTGCCAGCTCACCACTGGGAGGGCGCGAGCAGTACTTC. This sequence joins TRBV18 and TRBJ2-7; 7 bases line up with TRBD2. From germline, CDR1 is KGHSH and CDR2 LQKENI. This CDR3 spans 13 amino acids. After removal of 1 base from V and 6 bases from J, the junction contained 3 bases not matched to a gene.

Worth noting for this clonotype: Mismatch with germline at one junction end may stem from a read error. V and J are TRBV20-1 and TRBJ2-3; 7 nucleotides agree with TRBD2. The CDR3 runs to 15 residues. Germline CDR1 and CDR2: DFQATT and SNEGSKA (reference sequence). The CDR3 protein is CTARYGGGPRDTQYF. The CDR3 bases are TGCACTGCTAGATATGGCGGGGGACCGAGGGATACGCAGTATTTT.

This clonotype was observed once. J is TRBJ2-3 and V is TRBV12-3 or TRBV12-4, with 12 bases matching TRBD2. Germline trimming cut 3 bases from V and 2 bases from J; bases unmatched to any gene: 3. The CDR3 length is 16 residues. CDR3 DNA sequence: TGTGCCAGCAGTTTTGGACTAGCGGGGTTCACAGATACGCAGTATTTT. This encodes CASSFGLAGFTDTQYF.

This clonotype has ten or more counts. The V and J genes are TRBV18 and TRBJ2-3; 7 nucleotides agree with TRBD2. With 0 bases clipped from V and 9 bases from J, the junction kept 9 bases outside the gene matches. In germline, CDR1 is KGHSH, CDR2 LQKENI. The CDR3 covers 15 residues. The CDR3 is CASSPPGTGGNTQYF. CDR3 bases: TGTGCCAGCTCACCACCTGGTACGGGGGGTAACACGCAGTATTTT.

This clonotype has a count of ten or more. This rearrangement joins TRBV29-1 to TRBJ2-6, with D unresolved. This CDR3 region has 13 residues. Germline CDR1 SQVTM, CDR2 ANQGSEA. V lost 7 bases to trimming and J lost 1 base, with 8 bases between them. The CDR3 nucleotides read TGCAGCGCTTCAGTGTCTGGGGCCAACGTCCTGACTTTC. Amino acid sequence: CSASVSGANVLTF.

The chain employs TRBV6-7 and TRBJ1-3; weak D call: TRBD1 (6 bases). TRBV6-7 is labeled an ORF, and its function is uncertain. The CDR3 runs to 16 residues. Trimming removed 6 bases from V and 7 bases from J, with 22 bases in between. The CDR3 loop reads CASSSNLGTCGNTIYF. Written as DNA, the CDR3 is TGTGCCAGCAGCTCAAACCTTGGGACATGCGGGAACACCATATATTTT.

This clonotype was seen repeatedly, ten times or more. V usage is TRBV2 and J usage is TRBJ2-7, with a tentative D call TRBD1 (5 bases). Germline assignment: CDR1 SNHLY and CDR2 FYNNEI. The CDR3 covers 13 residues. The V end lost 6 bases, the J end lost 3 bases, and 12 bases lay between the germline ends. The CDR3 protein is CASSRNRGYEQYF. The CDR3 bases are TGTGCCAGCAGCCGCAATAGGGGCTACGAGCAGTACTTC.

As for this clonotype: One base away lies a much larger clone, so this may be a sequencing read error. The rearrangement uses TRBV29-1 and TRBJ1-1; TRBD1 agrees at 8 bases. V gave up 4 bases and J gave up 2 bases; unmatched junction bases: 18. The V gene's germline CDR1 is SQVTM and CDR2 ANQGSEA. The CDR3 sequence is 18 residues long. Here the CDR3 DNA reads TGCAGCGTTGGCGAGCTACTCGGACAGGGTATTCGTAACACTGAAGCTTTCTTT. Protein: CSVGELLGQGIRNTEAFF. Complete variable domain (other parts from reference TRBV29-1 and TRBJ1-1): SAVISQKPSRDICQRGTSLTIQCQVDSQVTMMFWYRQQPGQSLTLIATANQGSEATYESGFVIDKFPISRPNLTFSTLTVSNMSPEDSSIYLCSVGELLGQGIRNTEAFFGQGTRLTVV.

This clonotype was recorded a few times. The rearrangement joins TRBV12-3 or TRBV12-4 to TRBJ1-4; D unclear. V lost 5 bases and J 4 bases, leaving 11 bases between the germline ends. The CDR3 covers 14 residues. This chain's CDR3 is CASSSPRINEKLFF. The CDR3 region has the DNA TGTGCCAGCAGTAGCCCGCGTATTAATGAAAAACTGTTTTTT.

The genes are TRBV7-6 and TRBJ2-3; D is undetermined. The germline V gene has CDR1 SGHVS and CDR2 FNYEAQ. CDR3 length: 13 residues. The CDR3 coding sequence is TGTGTTAGCAGCATGAGGTGGGCAGATACGCAGTATTTT. Protein product: CVSSMRWADTQYF.

The chain combines TRBV2 with TRBJ2-1; 8 bases align to TRBD2. This CDR3 spans 16 amino acids. Trimming removed 7 bases from V and 5 bases from J; junction bases left unmatched: 13. CDR1 and CDR2 from the germline V gene are SNHLY and FYNNEI. This chain's CDR3 is CASTWAGGAGHNEQFF. The DNA of the CDR3 is TGTGCCAGCACATGGGCCGGGGGGGCCGGACACAATGAGCAGTTCTTC.